The subject of this entry is one TCR beta chain. Its matching antigen is unknown. By flow cytometry, patients selected for sequencing had shown an expansion of CD8+CD57+ cells. Blood samples were obtained from patients who had received no prior therapy. In germline, CDR1 is DFQATT, CDR2 SNEGSKA (reference sequence). The CDR3 sequence is 11 residues long. The V gene lost 6 bases and the J gene lost 2 bases, with 5 bases spanning the gap. This sample is part of a study of CD8+CD57+ T cells in acquired aplastic anemia. About the study: DNA recovered from sorted CD4+ and CD8+ cells had a mean of approximately 3.5 ug.

According to the study, genomic DNA was the template for TCR beta VDJ and CDR3 profiling. TCRdb ran MiXCR on the reads and lists one entry per CDR3 protein. The sample carries roughly 260,000 distinct CDR3 sequences, approximately 50% recorded once. Regarding the study as a whole: Shared by patients and controls, twenty-nine CD8+ CDR3s were abundant in patients. Simpson's diversity of CD8+ cells was not significantly different in patients compared with controls.

This clonotype originated in a human donor with aplastic anemia. The sequenced sample was sorted CD4+, CD8+, or CD8+CD57+ T cells (not recorded which) from PBMCs. The chain is built from TRBV20-1 and TRBJ2-1, with D perhaps matching TRBD2 (5 bases). The CDR3 loop is CSATTYNEQFF. The CDR3 nucleotides read TGCAGTGCGACTACCTACAATGAGCAGTTCTTC.